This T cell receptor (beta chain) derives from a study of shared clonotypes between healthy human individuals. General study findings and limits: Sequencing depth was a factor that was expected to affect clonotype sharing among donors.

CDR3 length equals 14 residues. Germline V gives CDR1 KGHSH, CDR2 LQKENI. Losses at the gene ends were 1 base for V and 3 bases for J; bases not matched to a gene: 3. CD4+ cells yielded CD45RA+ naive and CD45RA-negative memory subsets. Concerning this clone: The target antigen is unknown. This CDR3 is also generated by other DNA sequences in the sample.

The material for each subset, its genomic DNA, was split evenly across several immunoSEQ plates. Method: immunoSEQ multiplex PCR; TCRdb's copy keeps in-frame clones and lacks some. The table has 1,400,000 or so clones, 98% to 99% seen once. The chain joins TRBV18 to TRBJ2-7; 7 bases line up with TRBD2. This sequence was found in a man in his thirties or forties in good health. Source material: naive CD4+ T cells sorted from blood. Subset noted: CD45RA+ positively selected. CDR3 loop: CASSPREGSYEQYF. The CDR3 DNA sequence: TGTGCCAGCTCACCACGGGAGGGGAGCTACGAGCAGTACTTC.